This TCR beta chain stems from a study of identical twins. Study-level points and caveats: Model-predicted out-of-frame TCR alpha sharing fell below observed values in monozygotic twins.

MiXCR, run by TCRdb on the 5' RACE reads, gives a single entry per CDR3 protein. This sample yields some 500,000 distinct CDR3 sequences, of which around a tenth are seen a single time; 3% belongs to the top ten. This clonotype was seen more than once but under ten times. Its antigen is unidentified. These data are also associated with another study on yellow fever vaccine responses in identical twins. This second study notes: Twins reportedly had a vaccine T cell response that seemed partly convergent, partly personalized.

This TCR was recovered from a woman aged 18-35 years in good health. Sequencing input: PBMCs.

The CDR3 DNA sequence: TGTGCCTGGAAGAGGGACAGATATTACTCCTACGAGCAGTACTTC. Residues: CAWKRDRYYSYEQYF. The chain carries TRBV30 and TRBJ2-7, with 7 bases lining up with TRBD1. With V trimmed by 4 bases and J by 0 bases, 9 bases remained unmatched. The CDR3 extends over 15 amino acids. CDR1 GTSNPN and CDR2 SVGIG come from the germline V gene (reference sequence).